These 21 T cell receptor beta chains originate from one sample sequenced in a study of vaccination effects on CD4 cells after COVID-19. Only in-frame clones appear in the TCRdb table, and some are missing; sequencing was by immunoSEQ multiplex PCR. Here the sample spans 20,000 to 25,000 clones, approximately 70% being singletons. Antigen-specific CD4+ T cells were expanded (with viral peptide pools) by the ViraFEST assay ahead of sequencing. Investigators separated out CD4+ T cells once around 11 days of culture had passed. Nobody among the vaccine recipients had prior SARS-CoV-2 infection (nucleocapsid antibodies were negative). Their target antigens are unknown. The sample in question was CD4+ T cells from PBMCs cultured with HCoV-NL63 spike peptides, obtained before COVID-19 vaccination. All receptors derive from a human donor who received a COVID-19 vaccine.

CDR3 sequence reads: CASSEFPQGWEKLFF. CDR3 sequence (DNA): TGTGCCAGCAGTGAATTTCCGCAGGGGTGGGAAAAACTGTTTTTT. The chain links TRBV25-1 to TRBJ1-4, with D possibly being TRBD1 (6 bases). Germline V CDR1 and CDR2: MGHDK, SYGVNS. This CDR3 is built from 15 residues. The V end was cut by 1 base, the J end by 8 bases, with 14 bases between.

This clone appeared a single time. The chain couples TRBV5-1 to TRBJ2-2; no reliable D call. CDR3 length: 15 residues. Trimming stripped 0 bases from V and 0 bases from J, with 6 bases between. In germline, CDR1 is SGHRS, CDR2 YFSETQ. The CDR3 coding sequence is TGCGCCAGCAGCTTGGACAACCCGAACACCGGGGAGCTGTTTTTT. This codes for CASSLDNPNTGELFF. Together with reference TRBV5-1 and TRBJ2-2, the CDR3 gives the full variable domain: KAGVTQTPRYLIKTRGQQVTLSCSPISGHRSVSWYQQTPGQGLQFLFEYFSETQRNKGNFPGRFSGRQFSNSRSEMNVSTLELGDSALYLCASSLDNPNTGELFFGEGSRLTVL.

This chain links TRBV2 with TRBJ2-5; 10 nucleotides agree with TRBD2. Germline CDR1 and CDR2: SNHLY and FYNNEI. V trimming: 6 bases; J trimming: 5 bases; junction bases outside the gene matches: 9. The CDR3 runs to 15 residues. CDR3 in DNA: TGTGCCAGCAGCCGGGGGAGCGGGGGGGCGGAGACCCAGTACTTC. It specifies CASSRGSGGAETQYF.

V usage is TRBV6-1 and J usage is TRBJ2-1, with 10 nucleotides matching TRBD2. Germline CDR1 MNHNS, CDR2 SASEGT. Losses at the gene ends were 2 bases for V and 2 bases for J; bases not matched to a gene: 0. The CDR3 runs 15 residues. CDR3 nucleotide sequence: TGTGCCAGCAGTGAACTAGCGGGGGCCTACAATGAGCAGTTCTTC. Translation gives CASSELAGAYNEQFF.

V is TRBV3-1 (or the pseudogene TRBV3-2) and J is TRBJ2-1; the match to TRBD2 covers 7 bases. This CDR3 is 13 amino acids long. The V gene's germline CDR1 is LGHDT and CDR2 YNNKEL (reference sequence). V trimming: 4 bases; J trimming: 9 bases; junction bases outside the gene matches: 6. DNA of the CDR3: TGTGCCAGCAGCCCGCGGACTAGGGGTGAGCAGTTCTTC. Translated, it gives CASSPRTRGEQFF.

V and J are TRBV6-2 or TRBV6-3 and TRBJ2-7; tentatively, D is TRBD1 or TRBD2 (5 bases each). This CDR3 region has 13 residues. Germline V gives CDR1 MNHEY, CDR2 SVGEGT. Trimming shortened V by 5 bases and J by 4 bases, and 12 bases separated the two germline ends. CDR3 amino acids: CASSPVWGYEQYF. CDR3 bases: TGTGCCAGCAGTCCCGTGTGGGGGTACGAGCAGTACTTC.

This clone was seen a few times. V is TRBV11-2 and J is TRBJ2-1, with TRBD2 matching 8 bases. Germline CDR1 is SGHAT and CDR2 is FQNNGV. The CDR3 runs to 15 residues. V lost 2 bases to trimming and J lost 7 bases; unmatched junction nucleotides: 7. CDR3 region: CASSLQAGVGNEQFF. CDR3 coding DNA: TGTGCCAGCAGCTTACAAGCGGGAGTCGGGAATGAGCAGTTCTTC. The entire variable domain, with the rest obtained from reference TRBV11-2 and TRBJ2-1, is as follows: EAGVAQSPRYKIIEKRQSVAFWCNPISGHATLYWYQQILGQGPKLLIQFQNNGVVDDSQLPKDRFSAERLKGVDSTLKIQPAKLEDSAVYLCASSLQAGVGNEQFFGPGTRLTVL.

The chain couples TRBV2 to TRBJ1-1, with TRBD1 as a possible D gene (5 bases). The CDR3 is made up of 17 amino acids. V lost 3 bases and J lost 1, with 18 bases in between. CDR1 and CDR2 from the germline V gene are SNHLY and FYNNEI. The CDR3 region is CASSEEGRWVQNTEAFF. In nucleotides, the CDR3 is TGTGCCAGCAGTGAGGAGGGGAGGTGGGTCCAGAACACTGAAGCTTTCTTT.

The V and J genes are TRBV11-2 and TRBJ1-2; no firm D call. Germline values: CDR1 SGHAT, CDR2 FQNNGV. V lost 7 bases, J lost 6 bases, and 9 bases lay in between. The CDR3 has 11 amino acids. The CDR3 sequence is CASKLSDGYTF. In nucleotides, the CDR3 is TGTGCCAGCAAGTTGTCCGATGGCTACACCTTC.

V usage is TRBV19 and J usage is TRBJ1-4, with D possibly matching TRBD1 (5 bases). Germline assignment: CDR1 LNHDA and CDR2 SQIVND (reference sequence). V dropped 4 bases and J dropped 0 bases, with 21 bases sitting between them. This CDR3 spans 19 amino acids. CDR3 loop: CASSRGRIKSTATNEKLFF. CDR3 coding DNA: TGTGCCAGTAGTAGGGGCAGGATCAAGAGTACTGCAACTAATGAAAAACTGTTTTTT.

This clone has only a few counts. V and J are TRBV7-7 and TRBJ2-2, with 9 bases that match TRBD1. With V trimmed by 5 bases and J by 8 bases, 6 bases remained unmatched. Germline V gene data show CDR1 as SSHAT and CDR2 as FNYEAQ (reference sequence). The CDR3 runs 14 residues. CDR3 residues: CASSLGQGSGELFF. CDR3 coding DNA: TGTGCCAGCAGCCTCGGACAGGGGTCAGGGGAGCTGTTTTTT.

This sequence joins TRBV6-5 and TRBJ1-1; TRBD1 matches 8 bases. The CDR3 loop spans 14 amino acids. Germline V gene lookup returns CDR1 MNHEY and CDR2 SVGAGI. V trimming: 8 bases; J trimming: 1 base; junction bases outside the gene matches: 6. The CDR3 spells CASGQGATNTEAFF. In nucleotides, the CDR3 is TGTGCCAGCGGTCAGGGGGCTACGAACACTGAAGCTTTCTTT.

The chain couples TRBV30 to TRBJ2-7, with D possibly TRBD1 on 6 matching bases. The CDR3 covers 12 residues. Germline lookup yields CDR1 GTSNPN and CDR2 SVGIG (reference sequence). V lost 4 bases to trimming and J lost 2 bases, with 9 bases between them. Here the CDR3 DNA reads TGTGCCTGGACAGGGGCTACCTACGAGCAGTACTTC. Its protein product is CAWTGATYEQYF. Full variable domain (remainder filled in from reference TRBV30 and TRBJ2-7): SQTIHQWPATLVQPVGSPLSLECTVEGTSNPNLYWYRQAAGRGLQLLFYSVGIGQISSEVPQNLSASRPQDRQFILSSKKLLLSDSGFYLCAWTGATYEQYFGPGTRLTVT.

This chain links TRBV20-1 with TRBJ2-7; TRBD2 might be the D (6 bases). CDR3 length: 13 residues. V lost 3 bases and J lost 6, with 15 bases in between. Germline-derived CDR1 and CDR2 are DFQATT and SNEGSKA (reference sequence). This CDR3 is CSASEGRAGEQYF. The DNA of the CDR3 is TGCAGTGCTAGTGAGGGCCGAGCGGGCGAGCAGTACTTC.

The rearrangement uses TRBV27 and TRBJ2-6; TRBD2 matches 13 bases. Germline V gene sequence: CDR1 MNHEY, CDR2 SMNVEV (reference sequence). The ends lost 8 bases at V and 4 bases at J; junction bases unmatched: 8. CDR3 size: 17 residues. CDR3 sequence reads: CASRLAGGSAGANVLTF. The CDR3 bases are TGTGCCAGCCGACTAGCGGGAGGTTCAGCGGGGGCCAACGTCCTGACTTTC.

This clone has only one observation. The V and J genes are TRBV6-2 or TRBV6-3 and TRBJ2-7, with D perhaps matching TRBD1 (7 bases). V was trimmed by 6 bases and J by 0 bases, leaving 12 bases between them. The CDR3 sequence is 14 residues long. Germline V gene lookup returns CDR1 MNHEY and CDR2 SVGEGT. CDR3 loop: CASSWGDSSYEQYF. CDR3 DNA: TGTGCCAGCAGCTGGGGGGACAGCTCCTACGAGCAGTACTTC.

V usage is TRBV30 and J usage is TRBJ1-2, with D possibly being TRBD1 (6 bases). CDR3 size: 14 residues. V lost 3 bases to trimming and J lost 3 bases, with 14 bases between them. Germline V gene sequence: CDR1 GTSNPN, CDR2 SVGIG (reference sequence). The CDR3 DNA reads as TGTGCCTGGAGGTTAAGGGGGGGGGACTATGGCTACACCTTC. This sequence encodes CAWRLRGGDYGYTF. Together with reference TRBV30 and TRBJ1-2, the CDR3 gives the full variable domain: SQTIHQWPATLVQPVGSPLSLECTVEGTSNPNLYWYRQAAGRGLQLLFYSVGIGQISSEVPQNLSASRPQDRQFILSSKKLLLSDSGFYLCAWRLRGGDYGYTFGSGTRLTVV.

The chain combines TRBV6-1 with TRBJ2-3; the D gene is possibly TRBD2 (6 bases). Trimming cost V 6 bases and J 1 base, with 8 bases left between them. Germline CDR1 MNHNS, CDR2 SASEGT. The CDR3 sequence is 13 residues long. CDR3 region: CASRGGGTDTQYF. DNA for the CDR3: TGTGCCAGCAGGGGAGGCGGCACAGATACGCAGTATTTT.

This rearrangement joins TRBV24-1 to TRBJ1-2; D is uncertain. The CDR3 consists of 11 residues. The V gene's germline CDR1 is KGHDR and CDR2 SFDVKD. Trimming cost V 4 bases and J 8 bases, with 7 bases left between them. CDR3 coding DNA: TGTGCCACCAGTGACCAAGGGGGCTACACCTTC. It yields the protein CATSDQGGYTF.

V gene TRBV12-3 or TRBV12-4 combines with J gene TRBJ1-2; D is ambiguous. V was pared by 2 bases and J by 8 bases, with 12 bases between. CDR3 length equals 13 residues. CDR3 bases: TGTGCCAGCAGTTTATTTGTCAGAGAGGGCTACACCTTC. Amino acids: CASSLFVREGYTF.

The V call is TRBV19, the J call TRBJ2-6; a possible D gene is TRBD2 (5 bases). Germline lookup yields CDR1 LNHDA and CDR2 SQIVND (reference sequence). V was trimmed by 7 bases and J by 2 bases, leaving 12 bases between them. The CDR3 length is 15 residues. The CDR3 coding sequence is TGTGCCAGTACCAGGACTGGGGCTGGGGCCAACGTCCTGACTTTC. It translates to CASTRTGAGANVLTF.